This entry concerns a single T cell receptor (beta chain). Its antigen is still unknown. Separate from the roughly 670-subject first cohort, the roughly 120-subject validation cohort was the one that the donors belonged to. Clones were read by immunoSEQ multiplex PCR, and TCRdb kept only the in-frame ones, dropping some. The sample consists of under 400,000 clones, roughly 85% of them appearing once. Germline V gene lookup returns CDR1 SEHNR and CDR2 FQNEAQ (reference sequence). Trimming removed 4 bases at V and 7 bases at J, with 15 bases between. The CDR3 is made up of 14 amino acids. The data stem from a study of cytomegalovirus exposure and HLA in healthy donors. Study overall: The same platform was used for the 110 or so validation repertoires and the roughly 720 first-cohort repertoires, a later analysis reported. Overall study results and limits: The listing of 150 to 200 TCR beta chains classed them as cytomegalovirus-associated. Three CMV-associated chains proved CMV antigen-specific in vitro.

The sample taken for sequencing was PBMCs. V gene TRBV7-9 combines with J gene TRBJ2-3; the D gene is possibly TRBD2 (5 bases). The clonotype comes from a woman under 30 in good health and CMV-seronegative. CDR3 coding DNA: TGTGCCAGCAGCTCCGAGGGCAGGAGCTATACGCAGTATTTT. Its translation: CASSSEGRSYTQYF.